A single T cell receptor (beta chain) is shown here with its context. Its specificity is not known. The sample originates from a study of T cell responses to AZD1222 COVID-19 vaccine. Trimming at V came to 4 bases and at J to 4 bases, leaving 2 bases not matched to a gene. This CDR3 comprises 14 residues. Germline CDR1 is KGHDR and CDR2 is SFDVKD. This table comes from immunoSEQ multiplex PCR, and its TCRdb copy is limited to in-frame clones, with some not included. This sample has about 110,000 clones; 88% occur once, and the top ten carry around 1.7%. Study-wide results and limits: After two AZD1222 doses, spike-specific TCR breadth and depth rose versus day 0. Donors, mostly white British, included more females; clonal diversity was possibly underestimated. Spike as a whole was targeted by vaccine-associated CD4 TCRs, dominant at 160-218 and 743-854.

The chain recombines TRBV24-1 with TRBJ2-5, with 10 bases fitting TRBD2. The source material was peripheral blood, sampled on day 0 of AZD1222 vaccination. The clonotype was recovered from an adult in good health. The CDR3 protein is CATSESSGRETQYF. CDR3 DNA sequence: TGTGCCACCAGTGAATCTAGCGGGAGAGAGACCCAGTACTTC.